This note documents a single T cell receptor (beta chain) sequence. Its antigen remains unidentified. TCRdb keeps only in-frame clones here, not all; method: immunoSEQ multiplex PCR. Here the sample spans hundreds of thousands of clones, less than 85% being singletons. The germline CDR1 and CDR2 sequences are SGHDT and YYEEEE. V shed 5 bases, J shed 6 bases, and the junction held 10 bases outside the gene matches. This CDR3 contains 15 residues. The donor cohort consisted entirely of Caucasian adults residing in Nashville, Tennessee. The entry originates in a study of shared clonotypes between healthy human individuals. Study-wide points: The sole specimen, blood, was sampled, and tissue repertoires likely differ. Naive subsets generally exceeded memory subsets in estimated richness.

V is TRBV5-6 and J is TRBJ2-5, with TRBD1 matching over 10 bases. The sequencing sample was made of memory CD4+ T cells sorted from blood. Subset indicated: CD45RA-negative fraction. This receptor was taken from a man aged 25-45 years in good health. This CDR3 reads CASRAGTGVVKTQYF. The CDR3 DNA reads as TGTGCCAGCAGGGCCGGGACAGGGGTCGTGAAGACCCAGTACTTC. The full variable domain, its missing parts supplied by reference TRBV5-6 and TRBJ2-5, is DAGVTQSPTHLIKTRGQQVTLRCSPKSGHDTVSWYQQALGQGPQFIFQYYEEEERQRGNFPDRFSGHQFPNYSSELNVNALLLGDSALYLCASRAGTGVVKTQYFGPGTRLLVL.